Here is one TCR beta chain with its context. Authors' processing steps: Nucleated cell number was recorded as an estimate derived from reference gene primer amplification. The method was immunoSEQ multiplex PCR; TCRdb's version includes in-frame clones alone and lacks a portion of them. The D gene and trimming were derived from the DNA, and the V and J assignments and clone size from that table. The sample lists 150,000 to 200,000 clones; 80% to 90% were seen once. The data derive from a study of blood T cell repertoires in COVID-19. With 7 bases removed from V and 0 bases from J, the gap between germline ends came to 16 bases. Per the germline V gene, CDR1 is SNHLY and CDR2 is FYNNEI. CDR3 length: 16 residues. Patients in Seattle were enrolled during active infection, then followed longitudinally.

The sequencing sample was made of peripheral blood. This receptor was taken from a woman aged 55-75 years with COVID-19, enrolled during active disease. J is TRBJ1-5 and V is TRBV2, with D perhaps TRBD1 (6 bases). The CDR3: CASTLLQGSSNQPQHF. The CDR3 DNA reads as TGTGCCAGCACCCTCCTACAGGGATCTAGCAATCAGCCCCAGCATTTT.